The next 26 T cell receptor beta chains were all read from a single sample in a study of radiation and T cells in renal cell carcinoma. As for time point: blood 2 weeks post-SBRT. Treatment given: 15 Gy SBRT to primary tumor, nephrectomy 4 weeks later. Here immunoSEQ multiplex PCR was the method, and the copy in TCRdb shows in-frame clones only, minus some. The table records some 130,000 clones, more than 80% of them present only once. The source material was blood, sampled from a patient whose treatment included radiotherapy and nephrectomy. The source is a woman aged 55-75 years with renal cell carcinoma.

This clone has only one observation. This chain joins TRBV5-1 and TRBJ2-5; 14 bases match TRBD2. Germline V gene lookup returns CDR1 SGHRS and CDR2 YFSETQ. With 3 bases clipped from V and 5 bases from J, the junction kept 12 bases outside the gene matches. The CDR3 consists of 18 residues. The CDR3 DNA is TGCGCCAGCAGCTCGGGACTAGCGGGAGAACGAGGAGCCGAGACCCAGTACTTC. Residues: CASSSGLAGERGAETQYF.

About this clone: At one of its ends the junction is not consistent with the germline gene, which may arise from a read error. V is TRBV6-9 and J is TRBJ2-7, with D perhaps matching TRBD2 (5 bases). Germline CDR1 and CDR2: MNHGY and SVAAGI. CDR3 length: 11 residues. The CDR3: CASSRGHKGNF. As DNA, the CDR3 is TGTGCCAGCAGCCGCGGGCACAAAGGGAACTTC.

The V call is TRBV6-5, the J call TRBJ2-1; TRBD1 is a possible D gene (6 bases). The CDR3 loop spans 13 amino acids. The V gene lost 5 bases and the J gene lost 15 bases, with 20 bases spanning the gap. Germline lookup yields CDR1 MNHEY and CDR2 SVGAGI. CDR3 sequence reads: CASSPRTAFSRFF. In DNA, the CDR3 is TGTGCCAGCAGTCCCCGGACAGCCTTTAGCCGGTTCTTC.

The V and J genes are TRBV5-1 and TRBJ1-4, with D unresolved. The CDR3 runs to 14 residues. Per the germline V gene, CDR1 is SGHRS and CDR2 is YFSETQ. Trimming stripped 0 bases from V and 3 bases from J, with 6 bases between. The CDR3 DNA reads as TGCGCCAGCAGCTTGGATCCGGCTAATGAAAAACTGTTTTTT. It codes for CASSLDPANEKLFF.

The rearrangement links TRBV7-9 to TRBJ2-2; a weak D match, TRBD1 (6 bases). The CDR3 runs to 13 residues. Germline CDR1 and CDR2: SEHNR and FQNEAQ (reference sequence). Trimming removed 6 bases from V and 4 bases from J, with 9 bases in between. The CDR3 region has the DNA TGTGCCAGCAGGTTGGGGGCCACCGGGGAGCTGTTTTTT. Translation gives CASRLGATGELFF.

V usage is TRBV7-3 and J usage is TRBJ2-1, with 12 positions matching TRBD2. The CDR3 is 16 residues long. Germline V gives CDR1 SGHTA, CDR2 FQGTGA. V was clipped by 4 bases and J by 8 bases; unmatched bases: 9. The CDR3 loop reads CASSSLTSGSVYEQFF. Here the CDR3 DNA reads TGTGCCAGCAGCTCCCTGACTAGCGGGAGTGTATATGAGCAGTTCTTC.

The chain combines TRBV28 with TRBJ1-2; TRBD1 might be the D (5 bases). Trimming pared 4 bases from V and 2 bases from J, leaving 11 bases between. CDR1 and CDR2 from the germline V gene are MDHEN and SYDVKM. This CDR3 is 14 amino acids long. The chain's CDR3 is CASSSGTVNYGYTF. The CDR3 coding sequence is TGTGCCAGCAGTTCCGGGACGGTGAACTATGGCTACACCTTC.

The J gene is TRBJ2-7, the V gene TRBV9, with 9 bases fitting TRBD1. CDR3 size: 16 residues. Looked up from germline, CDR1 is SGDLS and CDR2 is YYNGEE. V trimming: 4 bases; J trimming: 5 bases; junction bases outside the gene matches: 13. The CDR3 DNA reads as TGTGCCAGCAGCCCCCGCCCCGGGACAGGGACGGACGAGCAGTACTTC. Translation: CASSPRPGTGTDEQYF.

This sequence joins TRBV7-3 and TRBJ2-7; the D call may be TRBD1 or TRBD2 (5 bases each). CDR1 and CDR2 (germline): SGHTA, FQGTGA. The V end lost 4 bases, the J end lost 6 bases, and 13 bases lay between the germline ends. The CDR3 has 13 residues. CDR3 residues: CASSSEGWGEQYF. DNA of the CDR3: TGTGCCAGCAGCTCAGAGGGGTGGGGCGAGCAGTACTTC.

There are a few counts of this clone. The chain joins TRBV4-2 to TRBJ1-2, with D possibly being TRBD1 (6 bases). V was cut by 1 base and J by 13 bases, with 22 bases left in between. The CDR3 has 15 residues. CDR1 is LGHNA, CDR2 YNFKEQ, per germline. The CDR3, as DNA: TGTGCCAGCAGCCAAGGAGAATTTCGGGGGGGGGCTGGCACCTTC. Its protein product is CASSQGEFRGGAGTF.

This clone was observed once. The rearrangement joins TRBV19 to TRBJ1-2; the match to TRBD1 covers 7 bases. Per the germline V gene, CDR1 is LNHDA and CDR2 is SQIVND (reference sequence). Trimming cost V 6 bases and J 4 bases; bases outside gene matches: 17. CDR3 length: 17 amino acids. The CDR3 reads CASSSGQAQKLVYGYTF. The CDR3 coding sequence is TGTGCCAGTAGCTCCGGACAGGCCCAAAAACTTGTCTATGGCTACACCTTC.

The rearrangement links TRBV5-1 to TRBJ2-3; 12 nucleotides line up with TRBD1. V was clipped by 4 bases and J by 5 bases; unmatched bases: 5. Germline CDR1 is SGHRS and CDR2 is YFSETQ. This CDR3 contains 15 residues. The CDR3 DNA reads TGCGCCAGCAGCGGGAGGGACAGGGGGCAAGATACGCAGTATTTT. Its protein product is CASSGRDRGQDTQYF.

The table lists this clone with a few counts. V usage is TRBV27 and J usage is TRBJ1-2; maybe TRBD1 (5 bases). The CDR3 is 16 residues long. The V gene's germline CDR1 is MNHEY and CDR2 SMNVEV (reference sequence). Trimming shortened V by 6 bases and J by 2 bases, and 19 bases separated the two germline ends. CDR3: CASSPSWGKGNYGYTF. The CDR3, as DNA: TGTGCCAGCAGCCCAAGCTGGGGTAAGGGGAACTATGGCTACACCTTC.

In its sample, this clone was seen a few times. The CDR3 region is CSVGVHNQPQHF. In nucleotides, the CDR3 is TGCAGCGTTGGGGTCCATAATCAGCCCCAGCATTTT. The chain links TRBV29-1 to TRBJ1-5; no definite D call. V lost 4 bases, J lost 4 bases, and 8 bases lay in between. This CDR3 comprises 12 residues. Germline V gene lookup returns CDR1 SQVTM and CDR2 ANQGSEA.

The genes are TRBV2 and TRBJ2-3; D gene unclear. The V end was cut by 7 bases, the J end by 5 bases, with 7 bases between. CDR3 length: 11 residues. Germline loops: CDR1 SNHLY, CDR2 FYNNEI. The CDR3: CASNKGDTQYF. The DNA of the CDR3 is TGTGCCAGCAACAAGGGAGATACGCAGTATTTT. Supplemented by reference TRBV2 and TRBJ2-3, the full variable domain reads EPEVTQTPSHQVTQMGQEVILRCVPISNHLYFYWYRQILGQKVEFLVSFYNNEISEKSEIFDDQFSVERPDGSNFTLKIRSTKLEDSAMYFCASNKGDTQYFGPGTRLTVL.

The chain combines TRBV5-1 with TRBJ2-3; no definite D call. Trimming removed 0 bases from V and 1 base from J, with 12 bases in between. The CDR3 has 16 amino acids. Germline loops: CDR1 SGHRS, CDR2 YFSETQ. Here the CDR3 DNA reads TGCGCCAGCAGCTTGGTGGTCAGAGAGGGCACAGATACGCAGTATTTT. Translation gives CASSLVVREGTDTQYF.

The chain carries TRBV6-1 and TRBJ1-3; 8 nucleotides align to TRBD1. The CDR3 length is 15 residues. V was clipped by 4 bases and J by 1 base; unmatched bases: 3. In germline, CDR1 is MNHNS, CDR2 SASEGT. The CDR3 sequence is CASSGQGTSGNTIYF. The CDR3 nucleotides are TGTGCCAGCAGTGGACAGGGGACTTCTGGAAACACCATATATTTT.

V is TRBV6-1 and J is TRBJ2-1; D is unresolved. This CDR3 is built from 13 residues. Germline V CDR1 and CDR2: MNHNS, SASEGT. Trimming removed 5 bases at V and 7 bases at J, with 12 bases between. The CDR3 region is CASSPPAKNEQFF. DNA of the CDR3: TGTGCCAGCAGTCCTCCGGCCAAAAATGAGCAGTTCTTC.

This chain joins TRBV9 and TRBJ2-5; D gene unclear. Germline V CDR1 and CDR2: SGDLS, YYNGEE. The CDR3 spans 17 residues. Deletions cut 4 bases from V and 2 bases from J, with 21 bases between. This CDR3 is CASSPTPSATGQETQYF. CDR3 in DNA: TGTGCCAGCAGCCCCACCCCTTCGGCGACGGGTCAAGAGACCCAGTACTTC.

This clone was recorded a few times. This chain joins TRBV13 and TRBJ2-6, with D possibly TRBD1 on 6 matching bases. Germline-derived CDR1 and CDR2 are PRHDT and FYEKMQ (reference sequence). This CDR3 contains 17 residues. V lost 4 bases and J lost 0, with 13 bases in between. The CDR3 DNA is TGTGCCAGCAGCTCAGGGGTATCTAGCTCTGGGGCCAACGTCCTGACTTTC. Its protein is CASSSGVSSSGANVLTF.

The J gene is TRBJ1-1, the V gene TRBV4-2; weak D call: TRBD1 (5 bases). Germline values: CDR1 LGHNA, CDR2 YNFKEQ. V was shortened by 3 bases and J by 2 bases, with 16 bases between the two germline ends. This CDR3 region has 16 residues. The CDR3: CASSHQNPGKNTEAFF. CDR3 sequence (DNA): TGTGCCAGCAGCCATCAAAACCCAGGGAAAAACACTGAAGCTTTCTTT.

The chain is built from TRBV5-1 and TRBJ2-2; tentative D call: TRBD2 (6 bases). The CDR3 has 15 residues. V was shortened by 1 base and J by 4 bases, with 11 bases between the two germline ends. From germline, CDR1 is SGHRS and CDR2 YFSETQ. CDR3 amino acids: CASSLLGRSTGELFF. Here the CDR3 DNA reads TGCGCCAGCAGCTTGTTAGGGAGGAGCACCGGGGAGCTGTTTTTT.

This CDR3 reads CASSVTGRDSPLHF. As DNA, the CDR3 is TGCGCCAGCAGTGTCACCGGTCGGGATTCACCCCTCCACTTT. J is TRBJ1-6 and V is TRBV10-1, with no clear D. The CDR3 spans 14 residues. Trimming stripped 4 bases from V and 8 bases from J, with 12 bases between. Germline CDR1 is WNHNN and CDR2 is SYGVQD (reference sequence).

The chain combines TRBV6-6 with TRBJ2-1; maybe TRBD2 (6 bases). V gave up 0 bases and J gave up 11 bases, with 14 bases separating them. This CDR3 spans 14 amino acids. The germline CDR1 and CDR2 sequences are MNHNY and SVGAGI (reference sequence). In nucleotides, the CDR3 is TGTGCCAGCAGTTACTCGGATCGGCGGGGCCAGCAGTTCTTC. This codes for CASSYSDRRGQQFF.

This chain links TRBV4-3 with TRBJ2-7; D is ambiguous. V lost 0 bases and J 7 bases, leaving 10 bases between the germline ends. Germline CDR1 LGHNA, CDR2 YSLEER. CDR3 size: 13 residues. CDR3 coding DNA: TGCGCCAGCAGCCAAGAGGCCGGACGGGAGCAGTACTTC. Translating gives CASSQEAGREQYF.

This clone occurred a few times. Other DNA variants within this sample encode the same CDR3. V is TRBV7-9 and J is TRBJ2-3; 10 bases align to TRBD2. CDR1 SEHNR and CDR2 FQNEAQ come from the germline V gene (reference sequence). V lost 7 bases, J lost 3 bases, and 1 base stayed unmatched. CDR3 length: 13 amino acids. The CDR3 loop reads CASKRGGTDTQYF. The CDR3 DNA is TGTGCCAGCAAGCGGGGGGGGACAGATACGCAGTATTTT.